One T cell receptor beta chain is described in this entry. Its antigen is unknown. These data come from a study of cytomegalovirus exposure and HLA in healthy donors. Points from the study as a whole: Cytomegalovirus association was listed for under 200 TCR beta chains. Specificity of three CMV-associated chains for CMV antigens was verified in vitro.

CDR3 length equals 14 residues. The ends lost 7 bases at V and 8 bases at J; junction bases unmatched: 10. From germline, CDR1 is MDHEN and CDR2 SYDVKM. The method was immunoSEQ multiplex PCR; TCRdb's version includes in-frame clones alone and lacks a portion of them. Of 160,000 or so clones in the sample, more than 75% were seen once. This receptor was obtained from a man younger than 35 in good health and CMV-seronegative. The genes are TRBV28 and TRBJ2-7; 11 bases are shared with TRBD2. The sequenced sample consisted of PBMCs. CDR3 bases: TGTGCCAGCAACCTCGGGACTAGCGGCCAAAAGCAGTACTTC. It is translated as CASNLGTSGQKQYF.